These 9 T cell receptor beta chains share one sample of origin, sequenced in a study of cytomegalovirus exposure and HLA in healthy donors. Both 60 Vbeta primers and 13 Jbeta primers went into the PCR. TCRdb's copy holds only in-frame clones and misses some; the assay was immunoSEQ multiplex PCR. This table lists fewer than 150,000 clones. Sequencing used PBMCs. The receptors come from a man between 40 and 49 years old in good health and CMV-seronegative.

This sequence joins TRBV12-5 and TRBJ2-7; 8 bases fit TRBD2. CDR1 and CDR2 (germline): LGHNT, FRNRAP. The V gene end was trimmed by 5 bases and the J gene end by 7 bases; junction bases not matched to a gene: 13. This CDR3 comprises 15 residues. Here the CDR3 reads CASGPRGGKVREQYF. CDR3 in DNA: TGTGCTAGTGGTCCCCGGGGGGGGAAAGTGAGAGAGCAGTACTTC.

The chain links TRBV7-2 to TRBJ1-1, with D perhaps matching TRBD1 (5 bases). Germline V gives CDR1 SGHTA, CDR2 FQGNSA. Trimming took 5 bases from V and 6 from J, leaving 25 bases between them. The CDR3 is made up of 17 amino acids. The CDR3 is CASSGKALRRGTSEAFF. CDR3 bases: TGTGCCAGCAGCGGAAAGGCACTCAGGAGGGGAACTTCTGAAGCTTTCTTT.

The J gene is TRBJ2-7, the V gene TRBV27; D call uncertain. From germline, CDR1 is MNHEY and CDR2 SMNVEV (reference sequence). The CDR3 is 13 amino acids. V lost 3 bases and J 0 bases, leaving 6 bases between the germline ends. The CDR3 sequence is CASSFFPSYEQYF. For the CDR3, the DNA is TGTGCCAGCAGTTTCTTCCCCTCCTACGAGCAGTACTTC.

V gene TRBV7-2 combines with J gene TRBJ2-7; 9 bases are shared with TRBD2. The CDR3 sequence is 15 residues long. Germline CDR1 is SGHTA and CDR2 is FQGNSA. V dropped 5 bases and J dropped 5; count of bases not matched to a gene: 10. This CDR3 reads CASSPQGGGANEQYF. CDR3 DNA: TGTGCCAGCAGCCCCCAAGGCGGGGGGGCTAACGAGCAGTACTTC.

DNA for the CDR3: TGCGCCAGCAGTGGGGCAGGGAAAACTAACTATGGCTACACCTTC. Amino acids: CASSGAGKTNYGYTF. The chain joins TRBV10-2 to TRBJ1-2; tentatively, D is TRBD1 (5 bases). The CDR3 extends over 15 amino acids. The V end lost 4 bases, the J end lost 0 bases, and 12 bases lay between the germline ends. The germline V gene has CDR1 WSHSY and CDR2 SAAADI.

This chain joins TRBV7-9 and TRBJ2-7; 7 bases are shared with TRBD1. This CDR3 spans 13 amino acids. Per the germline V gene, CDR1 is SEHNR and CDR2 is FQNEAQ (reference sequence). V was pared by 4 bases and J by 1 base, with 1 base of the junction left unmatched. CDR3 loop: CASSSTGSYEQYF. As DNA, the CDR3 is TGTGCCAGCAGCTCGACAGGGTCCTACGAGCAGTACTTC.

This sequence joins TRBV5-1 and TRBJ1-1; D perhaps matches TRBD1 (5 bases). There are 13 residues in the CDR3. The V gene lost 1 base and the J gene lost 5 bases, with 9 bases spanning the gap. Germline loops: CDR1 SGHRS, CDR2 YFSETQ. CDR3 protein: CASSLWGGTEAFF. The CDR3 DNA reads as TGCGCCAGCAGCTTGTGGGGCGGAACTGAAGCTTTCTTT.

The V and J genes are TRBV6-5 and TRBJ1-6, with 7 bases lining up with TRBD1. This CDR3 has 14 amino acids. Trimming cost V 6 bases and J 7 bases; bases outside gene matches: 6. Germline V gives CDR1 MNHEY, CDR2 SVGAGI. CDR3 region: CASSPGGMNSPLHF. The CDR3 DNA is TGTGCCAGCAGCCCAGGGGGTATGAATTCACCCCTCCACTTT.

The chain is built from TRBV5-1 and TRBJ1-3; tentative D call: TRBD1 (6 bases). The CDR3 loop spans 16 amino acids. The V end lost 0 bases, the J end lost 3 bases, and 13 bases lay between the germline ends. Germline assignment: CDR1 SGHRS and CDR2 YFSETQ. CDR3 residues: CASSLAPTGFGNTIYF. The CDR3 DNA reads as TGCGCCAGCAGCTTGGCCCCAACAGGGTTTGGAAACACCATATATTTT. The entire variable domain, with the rest obtained from reference TRBV5-1 and TRBJ1-3, is as follows: KAGVTQTPRYLIKTRGQQVTLSCSPISGHRSVSWYQQTPGQGLQFLFEYFSETQRNKGNFPGRFSGRQFSNSRSEMNVSTLELGDSALYLCASSLAPTGFGNTIYFGEGSWLTVV.